This note documents a single T cell receptor (beta chain) sequence. Its antigen has not been determined. Base-call qualities are not available, and no considerably larger clone is one nucleotide away. This sample was taken from a study of shared clonotypes between healthy human individuals (dated by TCRdb to the early 2020s). A note on the overall study: The cohort included three men and a couple of women between 18 and 49 years of age. To increase sequencing depth and limit assay-specific biases, TCR repertoire library preparation and sequencing were carried out by different laboratories using diverse techniques. Per donor, leukapheresis produced somewhere between about 0.8 and 9 billion PBMCs. Blood TCR repertoires of several healthy adults were deeply sequenced to estimate repertoire size and the extent of clonotype sharing between individuals. For each donor, three plates each were used for CD4 naive and CD4 memory, two plates were used for CD8 naive, and one plate was used for CD8 memory.

The CDR3, from cysteine to phenylalanine, totals 16 residues. The retained sequence is limited to the CDR3, 48 bases, with the frame set at the first base. As encoded in the germline V gene, CDR1 is MGHRA while CDR2 is YSYEKL. V loses 1 base of germline sequence and J loses 3 bases, and the interval between the two ends is 13 bases. CD8 naive samples were CD45RO-negative cells positively selected for CCR7, giving a CD45RA+CCR7+ population that excluded TemRA cells. The donors were healthy, HIV-negative adults with no recently reported acute infections or vaccinations. Every donor was a Caucasian adult residing in Nashville, Tennessee, USA. Blood was obtained by leukapheresis, after which PBMCs were separated by Ficoll-Histopaque density gradient centrifugation and cryopreserved in liquid nitrogen vapor phase. Purity and quantity of every magnetically sorted T cell population were checked by analytical flow cytometry. From each sorted fraction, genomic DNA was isolated and quantified by UV absorbance on a Nanodrop 2000c.

Using the deep immunoSEQ assay, multiplex PCR amplified TCR CDR3 regions from genomic DNA. Genomic DNA extracted from each cell subset was distributed evenly over all wells of several immunoSEQ 96-well plates, and each plate served as one replicate. Each replicate PCR for sorted subsets received about 200 ng genomic DNA, equal to about 29,000 T cell genomes. Purified libraries were quantified with a Qubit 3.0 fluorometer, sized on a Bioanalyzer 2100, and re-quantified with the KAPA Library Quantification kit. A separate single-read 150-cycle Illumina NextSeq 550 flow cell was used to sequence each immunoSEQ 96-well plate. Turning to the authors' computational methods: Because only junctional sequences without quality scores were contained in the immunoSEQ output, filtering matching that applied to full-length reads could not be performed. Sequences were annotated with PyIR, a Python wrapper for IgBLAST v1.9, using IMGT germline references to assign V/J genes and CDR3. Reads with weak V/J assignments (E-value above 1e-6), missing CDR3, stop codons, out-of-frame junctions, or ambiguous translated residues were removed. V3J clonotypes were defined by identical inferred V gene, J gene, and CDR3 amino acid sequence. To compute the percentage overlap between repertoires, the number of shared unique clonotypes was divided by the size of the smaller repertoire. Repertoire richness was assessed with RTK rarefaction, the Chao1 estimator, and Recon v2.1 estimates of unobserved clonotypes. Generation probabilities were computed with OLGA for all TCRbeta clonotypes obtained by the gDNA method from several donors. TCRdb carries this immuneACCESS record with in-frame sequences only. Its versions omit some clonotypes, under half of them owing to an unresolved V gene in the studies checked, with the rest unexplained. V and J calls and clone size are given by that table; D and trimming were obtained from the DNA. The sample has millions of clones on record, about 95% of them singletons. The ten most abundant clones make up about 1.1% of the sample.

Results and caveats for the whole study, not just this receptor: Clonotypes shared by all four sorted-subset donors showed higher generation probabilities than non-shared clonotypes. Pairwise subsampling led to the expectation that sequencing depth would affect the degree of clonotype sharing among donors. The genetic and exposure-history diversity represented was limited by the small number of donors. Across a few donors, 4.5% to 6.5% of naive CD4, roughly 3.5% of naive CD8, 2.3% of memory CD4, and under 0.45% of memory CD8 clonotypes were shared. Naive subsets generally had larger estimated clonotype richness than memory subsets. Sampling was limited to blood, and TCR repertoires in tissue likely differ from TCR repertoires in blood. Rarefaction of sorted-subset datasets indicated incomplete sequencing despite the large sequencing depth.

The receptor chain draws on TRBV4-1 and TRBJ2-1, and the D gene may be TRBD2, 6 bases matching. The sample comprised naive CD8+ T cells sorted from blood. Taken with the paper, the label for cell subset or site translates to: CD45RA+CCR7+. The source is a man aged 18 to 29 in good health. The CDR3 protein is CASSQAIAEIYNEQFF. At the DNA level, the sequence is TGCGCCAGCAGCCAAGCCATAGCGGAAATCTACAATGAGCAGTTCTTC.